This T cell receptor (beta chain) originates from a study of cytomegalovirus exposure and HLA in healthy donors. Background on the study: Roughly 85 million unique TCRs from HLA-typed donors were held in an early release of data.

CDR1 and CDR2 (germline): MNHNS, SASEGT. CDR3 length: 16 amino acids. Trimming cost V 2 bases and J 2 bases, with 15 bases left between them. Concerning this clone itself: Antigen unknown.

Use of 60 Vbeta and 13 Jbeta primers characterized the PCR. The data were produced by immunoSEQ multiplex PCR, yet TCRdb's version contains in-frame clones alone and is incomplete. Among around 160,000 clones listed, roughly four fifths were seen once. Study-level findings and limits: Reports state that TCR beta sequences accurately predicted most subjects' HLA-A and HLA-B alleles. In a later analysis, DRB1 alleles had the most associated TCRs; HLA-C alleles the fewest.

This TCR came from a man aged 35-49 years in good health and CMV-seropositive. This chain links TRBV6-1 with TRBJ1-2; maybe TRBD1 (5 bases). Specimen: PBMCs. CDR3 amino acids: CASSEIFGRANYGYTF. DNA for the CDR3: TGTGCCAGCAGTGAAATTTTTGGCAGGGCGAACTATGGCTACACCTTC.